This T cell receptor beta chain comes out of a study of cytomegalovirus exposure and HLA in healthy donors. Overall study findings and caveats: What a later analysis reportedly showed was that an Asian-associated ancestry cluster had fewer N-insertions than the roughly 670-donor mean. CMV serostatus was the sole immune exposure information available.

Note on this clone: Its antigen is not known. A junction boundary mismatches the germline segment, possibly from a read error.

The primer mix had 60 Vbeta and 13 Jbeta primers. Measured with immunoSEQ multiplex PCR; TCRdb has only the in-frame clones, and not every one. The sample has about 25,000 clones, about four fifths seen once. Though probably carrying unrecorded immune exposures, donors were nominally healthy at sampling. Specimen: PBMCs. The TCR originated in a male donor in good health and CMV-seronegative.

CDR3: CSSSSTSGDYNEQFF. The DNA for the CDR3 is TGTTCCAGCAGCTCGACTAGCGGGGATTACAATGAGCAGTTCTTC. The chain recombines TRBV7-9 with TRBJ2-1; 11 bases match TRBD2. Per germline, CDR1 SEHNR and CDR2 FQNEAQ (reference sequence). This CDR3 is built from 15 residues. The full variable domain, rest sourced from reference TRBV7-9 and TRBJ2-1, is DTGVSQNPRHKITKRGQNVTFRCDPISEHNRLYWYRQTLGQGPEFLTYFQNEAQLEKSRLLSDRFSAERPKGSFSTLEIQRTEQGDSAMYLCSSSSTSGDYNEQFFGPGTRLTVL.